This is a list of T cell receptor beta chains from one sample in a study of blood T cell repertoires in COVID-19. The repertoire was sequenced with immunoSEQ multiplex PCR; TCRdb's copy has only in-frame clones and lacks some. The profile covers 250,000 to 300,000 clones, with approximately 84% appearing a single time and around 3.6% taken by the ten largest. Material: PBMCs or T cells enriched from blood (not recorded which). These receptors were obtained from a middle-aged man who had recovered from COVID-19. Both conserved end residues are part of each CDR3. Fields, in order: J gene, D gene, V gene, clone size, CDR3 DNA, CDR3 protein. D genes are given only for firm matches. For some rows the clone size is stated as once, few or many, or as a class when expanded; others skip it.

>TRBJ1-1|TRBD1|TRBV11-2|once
TGTGCCAGCAGCGAGACAGGGACCGAAGCTTTCTTT
CASSETGTEAFF
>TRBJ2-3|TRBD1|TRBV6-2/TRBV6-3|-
TGTGCCAGCAGTCCGGCTAGTGGGACAGGGTGGACAGATACGCAGTATTTT
CASSPASGTGWTDTQYF
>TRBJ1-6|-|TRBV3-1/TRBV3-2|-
TGTGCCAGCAGCCAGCCTACAGGGTCCGGACCCCTCCACTTT
CASSQPTGSGPLHF
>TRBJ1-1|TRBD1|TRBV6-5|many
TGTGCCAGCAACCCGACAGGGCAGAAGGTGGAAGCTTTCTTT
CASNPTGQKVEAFF
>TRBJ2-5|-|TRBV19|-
TGTGCCAGTAGTATAGGTAGCGGCCGTGTGAGAGAGACCCAGTACTTC
CASSIGSGRVRETQYF
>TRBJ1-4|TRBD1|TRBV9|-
TGTGCCAGCAGCGTAGGGGACAGGGCTGAAAAACTGTTTTTT
CASSVGDRAEKLFF
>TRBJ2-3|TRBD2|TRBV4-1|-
TGCGCCAGCAGCCAAGAACAACTAGCGGGGTGGAGAAGCACAGATACGCAGTATTTT
CASSQEQLAGWRSTDTQYF
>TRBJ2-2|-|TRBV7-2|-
TGTGCCAGCACGAGATACAGCGGGGAGCTGTTTTTT
CASTRYSGELFF
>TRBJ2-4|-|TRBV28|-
TGTGCCAGCAGTTTGCCAATCTCCGGGGGAGGGGGAAACATTCAGTACTTC
CASSLPISGGGGNIQYF
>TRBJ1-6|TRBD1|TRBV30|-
TGTGCCTGGAGTACCCAACAGGGGGCGACCCCCTCACCCCTCCACTTT
CAWSTQQGATPSPLHF
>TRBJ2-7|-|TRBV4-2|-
TGTGCCAGCAGCCAAGCTCCTAGCGCCTACGAGCAGTACTTC
CASSQAPSAYEQYF
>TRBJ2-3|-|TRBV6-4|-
TGTGCCAGCAGTGTTGGGGCGGGGATCACAGATACGCAGTATTTT
CASSVGAGITDTQYF
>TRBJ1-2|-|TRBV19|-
TGTGCCAGTAGTATCAGAGGGCTGATCTATGGCTACACCTTC
CASSIRGLIYGYTF
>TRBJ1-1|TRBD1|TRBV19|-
TGTGCCAGTAGTAAGGGACAGGGGGCAGGAGGAGCTTTCTTT
CASSKGQGAGGAFF
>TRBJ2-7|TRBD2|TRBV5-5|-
TGTGCCAGCAGCTGGGGACTAGCGCCGGGGGAGCAGTACTTC
CASSWGLAPGEQYF
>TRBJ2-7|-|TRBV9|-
TGTGCCAGCAGCGTAGGGTCCCAGGGCGGCGAGCAGTACTTC
CASSVGSQGGEQYF
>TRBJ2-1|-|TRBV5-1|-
TGCGCCAGCAGCTTGGACAGGGTCAATCTCAATGAGCAGTTCTTC
CASSLDRVNLNEQFF
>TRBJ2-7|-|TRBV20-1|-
TGCAGTGCCAGAGACAGCTACGAGCAGTACTTC
CSARDSYEQYF
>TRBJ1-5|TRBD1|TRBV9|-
TGTGCCAGCAGCTTCGGACAGGGTAATCAGCCCCAGCATTTT
CASSFGQGNQPQHF
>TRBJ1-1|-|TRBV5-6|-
TGTGCCAGCAGCGTATCCTTTCAAGCTTTCTTT
CASSVSFQAFF
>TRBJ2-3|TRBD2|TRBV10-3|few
TGTGCCATCAGTGATCTTTTAGCGGGAAACACAGATACGCAGTATTTT
CAISDLLAGNTDTQYF
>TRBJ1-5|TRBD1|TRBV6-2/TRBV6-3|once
TGTGCCAGCAGTCGCCGGACAGGCCTTGAGCGCAATCAGCCCCAGCATTTT
CASSRRTGLERNQPQHF
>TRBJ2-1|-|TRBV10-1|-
TGCGCCAGCAGTGAGTCGTGGGGGGTATACAATGAGCAGTTCTTC
CASSESWGVYNEQFF
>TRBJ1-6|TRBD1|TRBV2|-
TGTGCCAGCAGTGTAGGGGGCGAGTATTCACCCCTCCACTTT
CASSVGGEYSPLHF
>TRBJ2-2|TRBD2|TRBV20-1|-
TGCAGTGCTAGTAGCGGGAGGGACACCGGGGAGCTGTTTTTT
CSASSGRDTGELFF
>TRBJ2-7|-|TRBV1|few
TGCACCAGCGGCATAGGACAGGGAAGGGACTACGAGCAGTACTTC
CTSGIGQGRDYEQYF
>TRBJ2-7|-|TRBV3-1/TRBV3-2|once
TGTGCCAGCAGCCAAGTCGGGGGTACCTACGAGCAGTACTTC
CASSQVGGTYEQYF
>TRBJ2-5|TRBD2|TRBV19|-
TGTGCCAGTAGTCGTTTGGGGACTAGCAAAGAGACCCAGTACTTC
CASSRLGTSKETQYF
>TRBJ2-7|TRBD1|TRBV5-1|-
TGCGCCAGCAGCACGGGACAGGGGGGCTACGAGCAGTACTTC
CASSTGQGGYEQYF
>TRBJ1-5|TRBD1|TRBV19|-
TGTGCCAGTAGTATATTCTTTGGACAGGGATTCGGTCAGCCCCAGCATTTT
CASSIFFGQGFGQPQHF
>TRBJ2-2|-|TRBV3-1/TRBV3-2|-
TGTGCCAGCAGCCAAGGGGGGGGCCATCACACCGGGGAGCTGTTTTTT
CASSQGGGHHTGELFF
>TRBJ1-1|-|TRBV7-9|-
TGTGCCAGCAGCTGGGGGGAGGCTGAAGCTTTCTTT
CASSWGEAEAFF
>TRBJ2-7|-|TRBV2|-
TGTGCCAGCAGTCCTCTTACTTACGAGCAGTACTTC
CASSPLTYEQYF
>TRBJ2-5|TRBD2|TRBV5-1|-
TGCGCCAGCAGCGCATTAGCGGGGGGGCCGGGGACCCAGTACTTC
CASSALAGGPGTQYF
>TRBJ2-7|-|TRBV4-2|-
TGTGCCAGCAGCCCTAGAGATACCATCTACGAGCAGTACTTC
CASSPRDTIYEQYF
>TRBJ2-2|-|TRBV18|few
TGTGCCAGCTCACCGCAGACTAGAAGAAACACCGGGGAGCTGTTTTTT
CASSPQTRRNTGELFF
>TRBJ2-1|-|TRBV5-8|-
TGTGCCAGCAGCTTATACGGGAACAATGAGCAGTTCTTC
CASSLYGNNEQFF
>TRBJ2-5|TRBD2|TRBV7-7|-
TGTGCTAGCAGCTTAGTGGGGACTAGGGATAGAGAGACCCAGTACTTC
CASSLVGTRDRETQYF
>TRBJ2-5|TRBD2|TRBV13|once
TGTGCCAGCAGCTTGACTAGCGGATTTAAGGGGACCCAGTACTTC
CASSLTSGFKGTQYF
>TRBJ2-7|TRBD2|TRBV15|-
TGTGCCACCAGCAGAGTGGGGGGGTTCTACGAGCAGTACTTC
CATSRVGGFYEQYF
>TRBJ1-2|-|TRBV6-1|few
TGTGCCAGCAGTGACAAAATCGGCTACACCTTC
CASSDKIGYTF
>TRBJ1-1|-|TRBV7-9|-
TGTGCCAGCAGCCAACGATCTACAGGGAACACTGAAGCTTTCTTT
CASSQRSTGNTEAFF
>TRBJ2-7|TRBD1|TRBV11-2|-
TGTGCCAGCAGCTCCACCCGCGGGACAGGGCGATACTTC
CASSSTRGTGRYF
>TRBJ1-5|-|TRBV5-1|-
TGCGCCAGCAGCTTGGAGGGGGTAAGCAATCAGCCCCAGCATTTT
CASSLEGVSNQPQHF
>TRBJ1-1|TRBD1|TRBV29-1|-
TGCAGCGTCGGGACAGGGGGCGCCCCCACTGAAGCTTTCTTT
CSVGTGGAPTEAFF
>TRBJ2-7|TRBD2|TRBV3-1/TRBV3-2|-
TGTGCCAGCAGCCTCGCGGGAGGGCCGCGCGAGCAGTACTTC
CASSLAGGPREQYF
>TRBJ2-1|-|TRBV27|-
TGTGCCAGCAGTCAGACAGGGAGGATCAATGAGCAGTTCTTC
CASSQTGRINEQFF
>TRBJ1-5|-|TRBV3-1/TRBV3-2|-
TGTGCCAGCAGCCAAGCTAGGACAGAGGCCCAGCATTTT
CASSQARTEAQHF
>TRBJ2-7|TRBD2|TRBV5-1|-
TGCGCCAGCAGCTATGAGCTAGCGGGAATCTACGAGCAGTACTTC
CASSYELAGIYEQYF
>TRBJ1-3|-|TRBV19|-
TGTGCCAGTAGTATAGACCCAGCGAATACTGGAAACACCATATATTTT
CASSIDPANTGNTIYF
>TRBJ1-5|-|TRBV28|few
TGTGCCAGCAGGTTCGGACAGATCAATCAGCCCCAGCATTTT
CASRFGQINQPQHF
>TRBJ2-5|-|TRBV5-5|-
TGTGCCAGCACCCCTATGGGCGTCCAAGAGACCCAGTACTTC
CASTPMGVQETQYF
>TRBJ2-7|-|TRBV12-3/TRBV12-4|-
TGTGCCAGCAGTTGGAGCTCCTACGAGCAGTACTTC
CASSWSSYEQYF
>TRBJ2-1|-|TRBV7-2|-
TGTGCCAGCAGCTTTTTGACAGGCTCCTACAATGAGCAGTTCTTC
CASSFLTGSYNEQFF